The subject of this entry is one TCR beta chain. Its antigen is still unknown. This sample is drawn from a study of cytomegalovirus exposure and HLA in healthy donors. Study conclusions and caveats: Rarity characterized most TCR sequences, yet some public TCRs appeared in many donors. Solely CMV serostatus was available to characterize immune exposure.

The PCR used 60 Vbeta and 13 Jbeta primers. Profiled with immunoSEQ multiplex PCR; TCRdb holds only in-frame clones, not every one. The sample consists of 110,000 to 150,000 clones, roughly four fifths of them appearing once. This CDR3 has 16 amino acids. CDR1 is ENHRY, CDR2 SYGVKD, per germline. V lost 7 bases to trimming and J lost 9 bases; unmatched junction nucleotides: 14. This chain connects TRBV10-3 to TRBJ2-2, with 10 bases lining up with TRBD1. What was sequenced was PBMCs. The clonotype originates from a woman in her forties or fifties in good health and CMV-seropositive. CDR3 amino acids: CAITQPGTGEARELFF. For the CDR3, the DNA is TGTGCCATCACCCAACCCGGGACAGGGGAGGCTCGGGAGCTGTTTTTT.